A selection of T cell receptor beta chains follows, all from one sample in a study of beta chain features in type 1 diabetes. TCRdb's table, derived via immunoSEQ multiplex PCR, lists solely in-frame clones and lacks some. The sample contains about 120,000 clones, roughly 15% of which appear only once. Sequenced: central memory CD4+ T cells from blood. Receptor source: a man aged 25 to 40 with type 1 diabetes. CDR3s include the opening cysteine and the closing phenylalanine or tryptophan. D genes are given only for firm matches. Where a row states a size, it is once, few, many or the class of an expanded clone; other rows omit it.

j_gene,v_gene,d_gene,abundance,CDR3nt,CDR3aa
TRBJ2-2,TRBV18,TRBD2,NA,TGTGCCAGCTCGTCTCCGGGACTAGCCATGAACACCGGGGAGCTGTTTTTT,CASSSPGLAMNTGELFF
TRBJ1-5,TRBV30,NA,NA,TGTGCCTGGTCAGGGGACAGCAATCAGCCCCAGCATTTT,CAWSGDSNQPQHF
TRBJ1-4,TRBV28,NA,NA,TGTGCCAGCAGTGGTGGGGGTAGCAAGAATGAAAAACTGTTTTTT,CASSGGGSKNEKLFF
TRBJ2-2,TRBV5-4,TRBD2,few,TGTGCCAGCAGCCCTCAGCGGGGGAACACCGGGGAGCTGTTTTTT,CASSPQRGNTGELFF
TRBJ2-7,TRBV7-2,NA,few,TGTGCCAGCAGCTTAGCTGGAGGAGGGTACCCCTACGAGCAGTACTTC,CASSLAGGGYPYEQYF
TRBJ2-1,TRBV4-3,NA,NA,TGCGCCAGCAGCCAAGATCTTAACGTACGGGAGCAGTTCTTC,CASSQDLNVREQFF
TRBJ2-3,TRBV19,TRBD2,NA,TGTGCCAGTACCTTATGGAGGCGGGGGGGCACAGATACGCAGTATTTT,CASTLWRRGGTDTQYF
TRBJ2-3,TRBV15,NA,NA,TGTGCCACCAGCAGAAAGGCGGGCGGGGCGGCTTTGGATACGCAGTATTTT,CATSRKAGGAALDTQYF
TRBJ1-6,TRBV30,TRBD1,NA,TGTGCCTGGAGTGTAGGACAGGGGAATTCACCCCTCCACTTT,CAWSVGQGNSPLHF
TRBJ2-7,TRBV6-5,NA,NA,TGTGCCAGCAGTTACTCTTGGAACTCCTACGAGCAGTACTTC,CASSYSWNSYEQYF
TRBJ2-4,TRBV6-5,NA,NA,TGTGCCAGCAAAGGGGGATTAGGCAAAAACATTCAGTACTTC,CASKGGLGKNIQYF
TRBJ2-1,TRBV28,NA,NA,TGTGCCAGCAGTTCGGACTGGACAGCTTGGGGTGAGCAGTTCTTC,CASSSDWTAWGEQFF
TRBJ1-6,TRBV28,NA,NA,TGTGCCAGCAGTTTACCGTCCCGAGGGGGGTTTGATGCACCCCTCCACTTT,CASSLPSRGGFDAPLHF
TRBJ2-3,TRBV9,TRBD2,NA,TGTGCCAGCAGCGCAGGACTAGCTTCAGATACGCAGTATTTT,CASSAGLASDTQYF
TRBJ1-2,TRBV10-3,NA,few,TGTGCCATCAGTCTACAGGGAGGCGGTGGCTACACCTTC,CAISLQGGGGYTF
TRBJ1-2,TRBV9,NA,NA,TGTGCCAGCAGAGACAGCTTTAACTATGGCTACACCTTC,CASRDSFNYGYTF
TRBJ1-1,TRBV7-2,NA,NA,TGTGCCACTGGGGGAATCCAGAATGAAGCTTTCTTT,CATGGIQNEAFF
TRBJ2-7,TRBV6-1,TRBD2,NA,TGTGCCAGCAGTGAAGCGGCTAGCGGGGGGGCGCGAGAGCAGTACTTC,CASSEAASGGAREQYF
TRBJ2-1,TRBV29-1,NA,few,TGCAGCGGCCGGGATATACAATGGGAGCAGTTCTTC,CSGRDIQWEQFF
TRBJ1-2,TRBV10-3,NA,NA,TGTGCCATCAGTGAGGCACCAGGGTTGACCTATGGCTACACCTTC,CAISEAPGLTYGYTF